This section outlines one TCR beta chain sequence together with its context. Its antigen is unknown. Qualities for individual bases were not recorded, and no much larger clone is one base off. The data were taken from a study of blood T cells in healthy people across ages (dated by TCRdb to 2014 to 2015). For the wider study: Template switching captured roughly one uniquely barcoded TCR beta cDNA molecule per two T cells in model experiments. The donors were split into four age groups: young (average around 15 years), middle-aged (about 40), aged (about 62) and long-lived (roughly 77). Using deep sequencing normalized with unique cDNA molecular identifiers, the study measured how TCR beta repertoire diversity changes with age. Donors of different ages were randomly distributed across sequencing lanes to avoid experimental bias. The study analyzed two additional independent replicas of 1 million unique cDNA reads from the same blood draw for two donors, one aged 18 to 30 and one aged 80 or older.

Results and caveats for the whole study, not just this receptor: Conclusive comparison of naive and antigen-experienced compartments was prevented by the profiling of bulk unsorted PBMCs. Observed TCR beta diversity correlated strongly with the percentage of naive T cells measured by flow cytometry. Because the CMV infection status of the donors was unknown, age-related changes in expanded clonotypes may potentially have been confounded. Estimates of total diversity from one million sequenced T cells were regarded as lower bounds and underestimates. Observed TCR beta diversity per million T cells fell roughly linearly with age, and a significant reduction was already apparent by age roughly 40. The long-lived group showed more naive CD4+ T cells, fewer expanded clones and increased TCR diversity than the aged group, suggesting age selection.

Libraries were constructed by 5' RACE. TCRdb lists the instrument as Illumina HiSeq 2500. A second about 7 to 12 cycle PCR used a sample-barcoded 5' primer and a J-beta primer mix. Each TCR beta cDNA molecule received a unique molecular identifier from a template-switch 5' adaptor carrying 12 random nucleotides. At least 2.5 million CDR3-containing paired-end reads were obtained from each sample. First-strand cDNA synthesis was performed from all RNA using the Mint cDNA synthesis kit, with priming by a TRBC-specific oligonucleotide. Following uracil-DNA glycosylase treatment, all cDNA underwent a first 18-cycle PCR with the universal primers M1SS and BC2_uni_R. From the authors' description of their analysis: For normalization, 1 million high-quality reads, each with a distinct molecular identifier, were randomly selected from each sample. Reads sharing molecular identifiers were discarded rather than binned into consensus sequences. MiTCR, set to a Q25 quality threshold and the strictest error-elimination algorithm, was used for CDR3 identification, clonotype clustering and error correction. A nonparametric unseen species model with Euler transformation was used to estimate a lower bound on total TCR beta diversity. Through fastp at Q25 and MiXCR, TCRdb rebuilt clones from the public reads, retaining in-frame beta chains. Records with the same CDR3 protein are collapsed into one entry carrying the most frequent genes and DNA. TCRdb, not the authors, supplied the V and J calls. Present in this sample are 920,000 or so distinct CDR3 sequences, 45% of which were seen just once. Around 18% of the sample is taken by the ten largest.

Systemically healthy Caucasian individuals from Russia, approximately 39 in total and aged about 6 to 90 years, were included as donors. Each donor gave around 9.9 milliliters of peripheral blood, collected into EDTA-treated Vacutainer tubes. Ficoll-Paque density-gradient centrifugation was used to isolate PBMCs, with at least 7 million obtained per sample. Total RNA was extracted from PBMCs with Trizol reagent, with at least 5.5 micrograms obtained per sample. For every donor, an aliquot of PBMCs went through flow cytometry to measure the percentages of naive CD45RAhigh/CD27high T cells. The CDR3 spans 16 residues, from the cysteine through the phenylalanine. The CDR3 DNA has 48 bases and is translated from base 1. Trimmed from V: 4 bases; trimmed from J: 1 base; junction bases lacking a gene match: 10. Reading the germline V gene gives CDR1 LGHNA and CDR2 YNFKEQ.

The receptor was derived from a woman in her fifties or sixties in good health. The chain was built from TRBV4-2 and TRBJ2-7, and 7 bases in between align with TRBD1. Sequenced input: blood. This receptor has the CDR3 CASSPNTGDSSYEQYF. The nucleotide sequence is TGTGCCAGCAGCCCCAATACTGGGGACAGTTCCTACGAGCAGTACTTC.